This entry features one T cell receptor (beta chain) sequence. Its binding antigen is unknown. Base-call qualities are not available, and no considerably larger clone is one nucleotide away. This sample is drawn from a study of cytomegalovirus exposure and HLA in healthy donors (dated by TCRdb to 2017 to 2019). Looking at the study overall: According to a later analysis, one platform produced both the roughly 120 validation repertoires and the 620 or so repertoires of the first cohort. The aim of the study was to test whether cataloging public T cell receptors could identify signatures of past pathogen exposure. The study combined high-throughput TCR immunosequencing, statistical association of individual TCRs with disease status, and machine learning to predict cytomegalovirus infection status. Along with the roughly 610-subject first cohort, a separate validation cohort of about 110 different subjects was used. Overall study outcomes, separate from this receptor: In a later analysis, TCRs clustered in the first cohort were found to also tend to co-occur in the 120 or so validation repertoires, with about 93% of cluster scores above 0. In vitro tests confirmed that a few of the cytomegalovirus-associated TCR beta chains recognize cytomegalovirus antigens. In both the original and validation cohorts, the classifier was reported to diagnose cytomegalovirus status with high specificity and sensitivity. In the study, some 160 TCR beta chains were listed as associated with cytomegalovirus. While some public TCRs were present in many individuals, most TCR sequences turned up only very rarely across donors. The validation cohort had no HLA typing available for a later analysis, so co-occurrence within that cohort was assessed over all 120 or so repertoires. It was suggested by the authors that the approach could potentially be generalized to other disease states and immunological phenotypes.

Separate from the roughly 650-subject first cohort, the validation cohort of roughly 120 subjects was the group to which the donors belonged. Libraries were prepared through the immunoSEQ multiplex PCR assay. The published analysis was carried out like this. A statistical classification framework was developed to diagnose cytomegalovirus status using the catalog of TCR beta chain sequences. The source is immuneACCESS, and TCRdb retained only in-frame sequences with V and J called. Part of the clones is not carried over; for the studies checked, unresolved V genes explain less than half of this, and the remainder is unexplained. The V and J calls and clone size come from that table; D and trimming were worked out from the DNA. The sample profile shows under 100,000 clones; 96% of them were found once. The ten biggest clones cover less than 0.8% of the sample. CDR1 and CDR2, looked up from the germline V gene, are SGHRS and YFSETQ. V was cut back by 4 bases and J by 2 bases, leaving a gap of 13 bases between them. The CDR3 contains 14 residues, cysteine and valine counted. CDR3 DNA is the only sequence kept; it has 42 bases, read in frame from the first base.

The receptor's source is a man younger than 35 in good health and CMV-seronegative. Here the chain combines TRBV5-1 and TRBJ2-7, with TRBD1 perhaps the D gene, on 6 matching bases. The material sequenced was PBMCs. The CDR3 sequence is CASSPGDRTYEQYV. At the DNA level, the sequence is TGCGCCAGCAGCCCCGGAGACAGGACCTACGAGCAGTACGTC.